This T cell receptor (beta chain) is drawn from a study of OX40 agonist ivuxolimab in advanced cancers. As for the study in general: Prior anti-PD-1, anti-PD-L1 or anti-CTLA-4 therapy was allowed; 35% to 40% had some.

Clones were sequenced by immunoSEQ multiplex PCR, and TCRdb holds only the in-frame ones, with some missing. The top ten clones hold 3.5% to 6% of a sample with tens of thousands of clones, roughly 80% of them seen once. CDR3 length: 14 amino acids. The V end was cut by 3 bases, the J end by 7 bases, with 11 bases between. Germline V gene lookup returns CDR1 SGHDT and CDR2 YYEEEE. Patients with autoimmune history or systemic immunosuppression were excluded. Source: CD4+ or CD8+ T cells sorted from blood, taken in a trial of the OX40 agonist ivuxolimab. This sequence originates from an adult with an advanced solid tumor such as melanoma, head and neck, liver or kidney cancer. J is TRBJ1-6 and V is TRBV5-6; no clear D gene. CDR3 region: CASSSGRINSPLHF. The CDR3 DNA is TGTGCCAGCAGCTCCGGACGGATCAATTCACCCCTCCACTTT.